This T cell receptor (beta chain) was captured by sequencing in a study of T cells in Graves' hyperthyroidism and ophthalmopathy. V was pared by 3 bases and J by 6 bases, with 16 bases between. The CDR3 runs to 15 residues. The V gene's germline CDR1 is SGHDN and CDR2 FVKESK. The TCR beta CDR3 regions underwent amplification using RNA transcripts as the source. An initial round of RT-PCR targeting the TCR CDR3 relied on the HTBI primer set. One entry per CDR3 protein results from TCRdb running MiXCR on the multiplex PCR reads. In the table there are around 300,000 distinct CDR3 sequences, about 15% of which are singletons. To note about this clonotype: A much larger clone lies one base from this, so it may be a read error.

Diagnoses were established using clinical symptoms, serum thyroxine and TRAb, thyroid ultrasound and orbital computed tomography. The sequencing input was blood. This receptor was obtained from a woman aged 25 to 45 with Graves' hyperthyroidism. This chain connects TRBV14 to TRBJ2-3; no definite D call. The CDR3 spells CASSHAIPGVDTQYF. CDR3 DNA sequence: TGTGCCAGCAGCCACGCTATTCCCGGTGTTGATACGCAGTATTTT.